A selection of T cell receptor beta chains follows, all from one sample in a study of blood T cells in healthy people across ages. From the 5' RACE reads, TCRdb called clonotypes with MiXCR, one entry per CDR3 protein. This sample yields roughly 1 million distinct CDR3 sequences, of which about 23% are seen a single time; about 0.69% belongs to the top ten. These data were likewise used in another study, on T cells of mothers and their children.

The sequenced material came from blood. All receptors come from a girl aged 2 to 10 in good health. The CDR3 runs from the conserved cysteine through the conserved F or W. The order of the fields is V gene, clone size, J gene, D gene, CDR3 protein, CDR3 DNA. The D gene is left open where the match is weak. The size field is filled for only some rows; it gives once, few, many or a size class.

V: TRBV9
size: NA
J: TRBJ2-1
D: NA
CDR3: CASSVALSPGSGAYNEQFF
DNA: TGTGCCAGCAGCGTAGCTCTAAGTCCGGGTAGCGGAGCCTACAATGAGCAGTTCTTC

V: TRBV28
size: NA
J: TRBJ2-5
D: TRBD1
CDR3: CASSLGTGGVQETQYF
DNA: TGTGCCAGCAGCCTTGGGACAGGGGGCGTCCAAGAGACCCAGTACTTC

V: TRBV5-6
size: few
J: TRBJ2-1
D: NA
CDR3: CASTQGQSYNEQFF
DNA: TGTGCCAGCACCCAAGGGCAGTCCTACAATGAGCAGTTCTTC

V: TRBV29-1
size: NA
J: TRBJ1-2
D: NA
CDR3: CSARRADISNYGYTF
DNA: TGCAGCGCCCGGCGGGCGGACATCTCAAACTATGGCTACACCTTC

V: TRBV7-2
size: NA
J: TRBJ2-1
D: NA
CDR3: CASSLMGLPNEQFF
DNA: TGTGCCAGCAGCTTAATGGGACTGCCCAATGAGCAGTTCTTC

V: TRBV20-1
size: NA
J: TRBJ1-3
D: NA
CDR3: CSARDIPGGNGNTIYF
DNA: TGCAGTGCTAGAGATATTCCGGGTGGGAATGGAAACACCATATATTTT

V: TRBV4-3
size: few
J: TRBJ2-3
D: NA
CDR3: CASSQGRGTDTQYF
DNA: TGCGCCAGCAGCCAGGGGCGAGGCACAGATACGCAGTATTTT

V: TRBV24-1
size: NA
J: TRBJ1-4
D: NA
CDR3: CATSEAGSGKLFF
DNA: TGTGCCACCAGTGAGGCGGGGTCTGGAAAACTGTTTTTT

V: TRBV28
size: NA
J: TRBJ1-5
D: NA
CDR3: CASRSLGRPQHF
DNA: TGTGCCAGCAGAAGCCTCGGGAGGCCCCAGCATTTT

V: TRBV20-1
size: NA
J: TRBJ1-1
D: TRBD1
CDR3: CSATGEYATEAFF
DNA: TGCAGTGCCACAGGGGAATATGCCACTGAAGCTTTCTTT